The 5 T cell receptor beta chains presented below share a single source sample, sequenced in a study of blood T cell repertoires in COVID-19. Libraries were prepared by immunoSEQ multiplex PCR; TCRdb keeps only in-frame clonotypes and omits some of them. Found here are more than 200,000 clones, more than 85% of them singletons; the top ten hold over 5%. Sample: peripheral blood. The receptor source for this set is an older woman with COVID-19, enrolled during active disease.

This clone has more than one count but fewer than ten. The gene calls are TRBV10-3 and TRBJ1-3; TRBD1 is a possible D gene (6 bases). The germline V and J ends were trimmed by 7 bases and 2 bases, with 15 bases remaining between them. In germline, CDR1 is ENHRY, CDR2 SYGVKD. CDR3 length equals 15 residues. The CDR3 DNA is TGTGCCATCACCGTGGGGGGGCATGCTGGAAACACCATATATTTT. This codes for CAITVGGHAGNTIYF.

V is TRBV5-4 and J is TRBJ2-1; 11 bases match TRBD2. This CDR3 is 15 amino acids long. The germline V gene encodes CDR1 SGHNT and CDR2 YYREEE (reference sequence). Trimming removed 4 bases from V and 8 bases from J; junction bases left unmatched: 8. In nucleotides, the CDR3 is TGTGCCAGCAGCCGACTAGCGGGGATGTGGGATGAGCAGTTCTTC. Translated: CASSRLAGMWDEQFF.

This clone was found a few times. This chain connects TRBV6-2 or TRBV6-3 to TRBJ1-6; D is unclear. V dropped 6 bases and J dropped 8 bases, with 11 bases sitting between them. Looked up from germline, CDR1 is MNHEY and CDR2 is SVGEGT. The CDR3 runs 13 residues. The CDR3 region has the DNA TGTGCCAGCAGCCACACACGGGATTCACCCCTCCACTTT. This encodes CASSHTRDSPLHF.

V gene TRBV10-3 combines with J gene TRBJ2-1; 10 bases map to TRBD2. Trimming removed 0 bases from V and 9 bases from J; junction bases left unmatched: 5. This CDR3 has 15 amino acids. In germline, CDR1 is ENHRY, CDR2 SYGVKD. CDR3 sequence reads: CAISESGLALGEQFF. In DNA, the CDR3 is TGTGCCATCAGTGAGTCGGGACTAGCGTTGGGTGAGCAGTTCTTC.

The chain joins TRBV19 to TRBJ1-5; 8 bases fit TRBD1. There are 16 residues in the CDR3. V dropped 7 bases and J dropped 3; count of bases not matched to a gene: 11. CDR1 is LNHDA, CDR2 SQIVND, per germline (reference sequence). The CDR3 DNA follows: TGTGCCAGTACCCTGGGCGCGACAGGGGTCAATCAGCCCCAGCATTTT. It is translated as CASTLGATGVNQPQHF.